This T cell receptor (beta chain) was retrieved from a study of blood T cell repertoires in COVID-19. In the study overall: Acute-phase and convalescent COVID-19 samples originated in the United States, Italy and Spain. Sample material is recorded as cDNA or gDNA derived from T cells, B-cell-depleted T cells, or PBMCs.

Per the germline V gene, CDR1 is SGHAT and CDR2 is FQNNGV. Germline trimming cut 4 bases from V and 2 bases from J; bases unmatched to any gene: 10. CDR3 length equals 16 residues. In the original processing: By means of reference gene primer amplification, nucleated cell counts were estimated. Libraries were prepared by immunoSEQ multiplex PCR; TCRdb keeps only in-frame clonotypes and omits some of them. The DNA gave D and trimming, while V, J and clone size come from that table. The profile covers approximately 140,000 clones, with about three quarters appearing a single time and roughly 15% taken by the ten largest.

The receptor was derived from a man aged 50 to 59 with acute or convalescent COVID-19. Material for sequencing was peripheral blood. The chain joins TRBV11-2 to TRBJ1-2; TRBD1 matches at 7 bases. The CDR3 DNA is TGTGCCAGCAGCTCCCTGGACAGGTCTACCAACTATGGCTACACCTTC. Translated: CASSSLDRSTNYGYTF.